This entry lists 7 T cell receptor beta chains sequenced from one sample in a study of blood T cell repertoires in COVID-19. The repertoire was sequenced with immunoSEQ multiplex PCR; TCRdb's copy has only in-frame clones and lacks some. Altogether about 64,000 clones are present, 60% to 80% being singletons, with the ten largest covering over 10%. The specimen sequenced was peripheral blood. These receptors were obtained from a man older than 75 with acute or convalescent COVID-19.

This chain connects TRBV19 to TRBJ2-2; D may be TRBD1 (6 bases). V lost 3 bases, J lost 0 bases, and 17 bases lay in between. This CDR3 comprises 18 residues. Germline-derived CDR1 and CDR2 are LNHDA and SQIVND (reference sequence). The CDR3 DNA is TGTGCCAGTAGTATTAAATTTCGGACAGTGACGAACACCGGGGAGCTGTTTTTT. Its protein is CASSIKFRTVTNTGELFF.

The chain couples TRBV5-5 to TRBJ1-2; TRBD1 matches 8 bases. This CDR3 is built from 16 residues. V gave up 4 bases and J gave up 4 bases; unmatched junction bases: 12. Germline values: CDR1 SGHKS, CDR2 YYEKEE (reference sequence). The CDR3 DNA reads TGTGCCAGCAGCGGGCGTGCAGGGGGCCGTACCTATGGCTACACCTTC. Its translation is CASSGRAGGRTYGYTF. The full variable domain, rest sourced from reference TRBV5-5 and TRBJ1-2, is DAGVTQSPTHLIKTRGQQVTLRCSPISGHKSVSWYQQVLGQGPQFIFQYYEKEERGRGNFPDRFSARQFPNYSSELNVNALLLGDSALYLCASSGRAGGRTYGYTFGSGTRLTVV.

The CDR3 DNA sequence: TGTGCCAGCAGCGTCTGGACAGACAATCAGCCCCAGCATTTT. Protein product: CASSVWTDNQPQHF. The chain links TRBV5-6 to TRBJ1-5, with a possible D match to TRBD1 (6 bases). The germline V gene encodes CDR1 SGHDT and CDR2 YYEEEE. The V end was cut by 4 bases, the J end by 3 bases, with 11 bases between. The CDR3 has 14 residues.

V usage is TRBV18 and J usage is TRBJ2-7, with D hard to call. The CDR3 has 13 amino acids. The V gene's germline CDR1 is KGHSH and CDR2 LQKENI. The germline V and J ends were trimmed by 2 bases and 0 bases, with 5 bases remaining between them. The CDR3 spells CASSPSLSYEQYF. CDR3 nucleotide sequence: TGTGCCAGCTCACCATCCCTCTCCTACGAGCAGTACTTC.

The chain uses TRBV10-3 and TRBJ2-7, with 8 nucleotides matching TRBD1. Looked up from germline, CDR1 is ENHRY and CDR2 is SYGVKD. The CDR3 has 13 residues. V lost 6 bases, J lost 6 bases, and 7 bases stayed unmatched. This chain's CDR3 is CAIRADRAGEQYF. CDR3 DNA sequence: TGTGCCATCAGAGCGGACAGGGCAGGCGAGCAGTACTTC.

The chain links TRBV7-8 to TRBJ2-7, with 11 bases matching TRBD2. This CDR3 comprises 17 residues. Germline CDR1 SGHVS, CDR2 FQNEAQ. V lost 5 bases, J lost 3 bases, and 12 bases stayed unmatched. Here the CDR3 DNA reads TGTGCCAGCAGCGGATGGGGACTAGCGGAAGGCAGCTACGAGCAGTACTTC. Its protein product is CASSGWGLAEGSYEQYF.

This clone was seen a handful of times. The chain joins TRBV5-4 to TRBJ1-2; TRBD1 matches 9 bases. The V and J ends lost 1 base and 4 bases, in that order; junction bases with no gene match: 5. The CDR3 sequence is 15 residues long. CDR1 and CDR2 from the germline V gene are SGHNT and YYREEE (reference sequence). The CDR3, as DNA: TGTGCCAGCAGCTTGAGGACAGGGGAGAGCTATGGCTACACCTTC. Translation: CASSLRTGESYGYTF.